This is a list of T cell receptor beta chains from one sample in a study of blood T cells in healthy people across ages. TCRdb fed the 5' RACE reads into MiXCR, producing one record per CDR3 protein. Counted here are some 930,000 distinct CDR3 sequences, approximately 32% occurring once; the ten biggest clones make up roughly 10%. These sequences were also reported in another study, on T cells of mothers and their children.

Material for sequencing was blood. These receptor sequences come from a woman between 40 and 55 years old in good health. Each CDR3 is given with its conserved first and last residue. A D gene is named only where the DNA matches it firmly. Not all rows give a size; the values are once, few, many and, for expanded clones, a class.

TRBJ1-1	TRBV6-5	TRBD1	-	CASSRAGTANTEAFF	TGTGCCAGCAGTCGCGCCGGGACAGCGAACACTGAAGCTTTCTTT
TRBJ2-1	TRBV25-1	-	-	CASSGGTKRSYNEQFF	TGTGCCAGCAGTGGGGGGACAAAACGTTCCTACAATGAGCAGTTCTTC
TRBJ1-2	TRBV4-3	-	few	CASSQTSRGRVYTF	TGCGCCAGCAGCCAAACGAGTCGGGGCAGAGTCTACACCTTC
TRBJ2-4	TRBV12-3/TRBV12-4	-	-	CASSLGQFIQYF	TGTGCCAGCAGTTTAGGACAATTCATTCAGTACTTC
TRBJ2-1	TRBV28	TRBD2	-	CASSGEGIPRVEQFF	TGTGCCAGCAGTGGGGAGGGGATACCTCGGGTTGAGCAGTTCTTC
TRBJ2-1	TRBV7-9	-	-	CASSLEELSSYNEQFF	TGTGCCAGCAGCTTAGAAGAGTTAAGCTCCTACAATGAGCAGTTCTTC
TRBJ1-5	TRBV7-6	TRBD1	-	CASSPEPGGQPQHF	TGTGCCAGCAGCCCTGAGCCAGGGGGTCAGCCCCAGCATTTT
TRBJ1-2	TRBV7-2	TRBD1	-	CASSSGEAGGYYGYTF	TGTGCCAGCAGCTCAGGGGAGGCAGGGGGGTACTATGGCTACACCTTC
TRBJ1-2	TRBV6-5	-	many	CASSYSPTGYGYTF	TGTGCCAGCAGTTACTCGCCGACTGGCTATGGCTACACCTTC
TRBJ2-6	TRBV5-8	-	few	CASRQVAANVLTF	TGTGCCAGCAGACAGGTGGCGGCCAACGTCCTGACTTTC
TRBJ2-7	TRBV20-1	-	few	CSARDPSGIEASYNEQYF	TGCAGTGCTAGAGATCCGAGTGGGATAGAGGCCTCCTACAATGAGCAGTACTTC
TRBJ2-2	TRBV12-3/TRBV12-4	-	-	CASSFLGGGTGELFF	TGTGCCAGCAGTTTCCTGGGAGGAGGCACCGGGGAGCTGTTTTTT
TRBJ2-4	TRBV7-9	-	-	CASTKAPRRNEQYF	TGTGCCAGCACCAAGGCCCCCCGGCGCAATGAGCAGTACTTC
TRBJ2-3	TRBV27	-	few	CASSLLGGRTDTQYF	TGTGCCAGCAGTTTACTCGGGGGGCGCACAGATACGCAGTATTTT
TRBJ1-2	TRBV6-5	TRBD1	many	CASSYPRTGANYGYTF	TGTGCCAGCAGTTACCCCCGGACAGGGGCAAACTATGGCTACACCTTC
TRBJ2-7	TRBV12-3/TRBV12-4	-	-	CASSFRPDGRSQEQYF	TGTGCCAGCAGTTTTCGTCCCGACGGACGCTCTCAGGAGCAGTACTTC
TRBJ2-7	TRBV3-1	-	-	CASSPYRTEAYEQYF	TGTGCCAGCAGCCCCTACAGGACCGAGGCCTACGAGCAGTACTTC
TRBJ1-1	TRBV5-1	-	many	CASRPGAINTEAFF	TGCGCCAGCAGGCCAGGCGCCATCAACACTGAAGCTTTCTTT
TRBJ2-5	TRBV10-3	-	many	CAISSTGLETQYF	TGTGCCATTAGTAGCACAGGGCTGGAGACCCAGTACTTC
TRBJ2-1	TRBV7-3	-	few	CASSFRGQIYNEQFF	TGTGCCAGCAGCTTTCGGGGGCAAATCTACAATGAGCAGTTCTTC
TRBJ1-2	TRBV7-9	-	many	CASSSQVYGYTF	TGTGCCAGCAGCTCGCAGGTCTATGGCTACACCTTC
TRBJ1-2	TRBV12-3/TRBV12-4	-	once	CASSPRRFGYGYTF	TGTGCCAGCAGTCCTCGGAGGTTTGGCTATGGCTACACCTTC
TRBJ2-7	TRBV4-1	TRBD1	many	CASSQAARQGPEQYF	TGCGCCAGCAGCCAAGCGGCGAGACAGGGTCCCGAGCAGTACTTC
TRBJ1-3	TRBV4-3	TRBD1	-	CASSPGGLGNTIYF	TGCGCCAGCAGCCCAGGGGGGCTTGGAAACACCATATATTTT
TRBJ1-1	TRBV5-1	TRBD1	-	CASSLNLGTGFEAFF	TGCGCCAGCAGCCTCAACCTCGGGACAGGGTTTGAAGCTTTCTTT
TRBJ2-5	TRBV7-9	-	many	CAVWVRGETQYF	TGTGCCGTCTGGGTTCGAGGTGAGACCCAGTACTTC
TRBJ2-2	TRBV7-2	TRBD2	many	CASSLRSGGAGELFF	TGTGCCAGCAGCTTAAGGTCGGGGGGGGCCGGGGAGCTGTTTTTT
TRBJ2-3	TRBV7-9	TRBD2	-	CASSVGTSGVFQITDTQYF	TGTGCCAGCAGCGTAGGGACTAGCGGGGTCTTCCAAATCACAGATACGCAGTATTTT
TRBJ2-3	TRBV15	TRBD1	few	CATKKGQGVDTQYF	TGTGCCACTAAAAAGGGACAGGGGGTAGATACGCAGTATTTT
TRBJ2-5	TRBV28	-	many	CASSDRTPRETQYF	TGTGCCAGCAGCGACAGGACTCCCCGGGAGACCCAGTACTTC
TRBJ2-3	TRBV28	-	few	CASSSLMRGLTDTQYF	TGTGCCAGCAGTTCTCTTATGAGGGGCCTCACAGATACGCAGTATTTT
TRBJ2-1	TRBV2	-	-	CASRERGGANNEQFF	TGTGCCAGCAGGGAAAGGGGGGGGGCGAATAATGAGCAGTTCTTC
TRBJ2-7	TRBV7-9	-	many	CASSLVADREGYEQYF	TGTGCCAGCAGCTTAGTAGCGGACAGGGAGGGCTACGAGCAGTACTTC
TRBJ2-1	TRBV20-1	-	-	CSARDLVSYNEQFF	TGCAGTGCTAGAGATTTGGTCTCCTACAATGAGCAGTTCTTC
TRBJ1-2	TRBV6-5	TRBD1	many	CASSSRDRGRFGYGYTF	TGTGCCAGCAGTTCTCGGGACAGGGGCCGTTTCGGCTATGGCTACACCTTC
TRBJ2-3	TRBV6-5	-	few	CASRSLGGSTDTQYF	TGTGCCAGCAGAAGCTTAGGGGGTAGCACAGATACGCAGTATTTT
TRBJ1-2	TRBV6-5	-	-	CASSYSMIRVGGYTF	TGTGCCAGCAGTTACTCGATGATCCGGGTCGGGGGCTACACCTTC
TRBJ2-3	TRBV21-1	-	-	CASSNGRELAGGLDTQYF	TGTGCCAGCAGCAATGGTCGCGAGTTAGCGGGGGGGCTCGATACGCAGTATTTT
TRBJ2-1	TRBV10-3	TRBD2	few	CAISDSGGVYNEQFF	TGTGCCATCAGTGATAGCGGGGGCGTATACAATGAGCAGTTCTTC
TRBJ1-1	TRBV7-2	-	few	CASSLGGAVWAFF	TGTGCCAGCAGCTTAGGGGGGGCAGTGTGGGCTTTCTTT
TRBJ2-1	TRBV29-1	-	-	CSVVGSWDNEQFF	TGCAGCGTTGTAGGGAGTTGGGACAATGAGCAGTTCTTC
TRBJ2-1	TRBV7-2	-	-	CASSKGVRAYNEQFF	TGTGCCAGCAGCAAGGGGGTACGGGCCTACAATGAGCAGTTCTTC
TRBJ1-2	TRBV5-1	-	many	CASSLALNSANYGYTF	TGCGCCAGCAGCTTGGCCTTGAACAGCGCTAACTATGGCTACACCTTC
TRBJ2-3	TRBV27	TRBD2	-	CASTKRAGGQSADTQYF	TGTGCCAGCACCAAGCGAGCGGGGGGGCAGAGCGCAGATACGCAGTATTTT
TRBJ2-5	TRBV4-1	-	many	CASSQRGLSQETQYF	TGCGCCAGCAGCCAGCGGGGGCTGAGTCAAGAGACCCAGTACTTC
TRBJ2-5	TRBV13	TRBD1	few	CASSNRDRVISETQYF	TGTGCCAGCAGCAACCGGGACAGGGTAATTTCGGAGACCCAGTACTTC
TRBJ2-7	TRBV2	-	once	CASGKTVYNEQYF	TGTGCCAGCGGAAAGACAGTCTACAATGAGCAGTACTTC
TRBJ2-1	TRBV5-1	-	many	CASSFRDLPDNEQFF	TGCGCCAGCAGCTTCCGGGACCTCCCTGACAATGAGCAGTTCTTC
TRBJ2-5	TRBV7-8	TRBD1	many	CASSLGPSGGQYF	TGTGCCAGCAGCTTAGGGCCCTCAGGGGGCCAGTACTTC
TRBJ2-7	TRBV12-3/TRBV12-4	TRBD1	few	CASSPRTGVADEQYF	TGTGCCAGCAGTCCCCGGACAGGGGTGGCCGACGAGCAGTACTTC